These 15 T cell receptor beta chains originate from one sample sequenced in a study of T cells in Graves' hyperthyroidism and ophthalmopathy. The TCR beta CDR3 regions underwent amplification using RNA transcripts as the source. The primer set for the first-round RT-PCR of the TCR CDR3 was HTBI. TCRdb reanalysed the multiplex PCR reads using MiXCR and keeps one entry per CDR3 protein. In the table there are about 210,000 distinct CDR3 sequences, approximately 17% of which are singletons. Sequencing was done on a sample of blood. Every receptor here comes from a man aged 45-65 years with Graves' hyperthyroidism.

This clonotype has ten or more counts. The chain uses TRBV7-2 and TRBJ1-6; D gene ambiguous. Germline V gene data show CDR1 as SGHTA and CDR2 as FQGNSA. V was cut by 1 base and J by 8 bases, with 12 bases left in between. The CDR3 extends over 15 amino acids. The CDR3 reads CASSLGEGFDSPLHF. The CDR3 DNA sequence: TGTGCCAGCAGCTTAGGAGAGGGCTTTGATTCACCCCTCCACTTT.

This clonotype has ten or more counts. This sequence joins TRBV5-1 and TRBJ2-3; D not resolved. The CDR3 runs 13 residues. The V end lost 4 bases, the J end lost 2 bases, and 8 bases lay between the germline ends. Germline V CDR1 and CDR2: SGHRS, YFSETQ. The CDR3 sequence is CASSQLLTDTQYF. CDR3 nucleotide sequence: TGCGCCAGCAGCCAGTTGCTCACAGATACGCAGTATTTT. Looking up the rest from reference TRBV5-1 and TRBJ2-3 gives the full variable domain: KAGVTQTPRYLIKTRGQQVTLSCSPISGHRSVSWYQQTPGQGLQFLFEYFSETQRNKGNFPGRFSGRQFSNSRSEMNVSTLELGDSALYLCASSQLLTDTQYFGPGTRLTVL.

This clonotype was detected ten times or more. The V call is TRBV9, the J call TRBJ1-2; TRBD1 might be the D (5 bases). Germline V CDR1 and CDR2: SGDLS, YYNGEE. The V end lost 6 bases, the J end lost 3 bases, and 18 bases lay between the germline ends. The CDR3 covers 15 residues. The CDR3 here is CASTGGGEGYYGYTF. CDR3 nucleotides: TGTGCCAGCACCGGTGGAGGGGAAGGGTACTATGGCTACACCTTC.

The table lists this clonotype with a few counts. The chain joins TRBV12-3 or TRBV12-4 to TRBJ2-5; perhaps TRBD2 as D (5 bases). The V gene lost 6 bases and the J gene lost 9 bases, with 17 bases spanning the gap. CDR3 length equals 13 residues. CDR3 residues: CASSLSYYGAQYF. The CDR3 nucleotides are TGTGCCAGCAGCCTCTCTTACTACGGGGCCCAGTACTTC.

This clonotype was seen many times. This chain links TRBV2 with TRBJ2-2, with 8 bases that match TRBD1. In germline, CDR1 is SNHLY, CDR2 FYNNEI. V trimming: 5 bases; J trimming: 4 bases; junction bases outside the gene matches: 6. The CDR3 runs 15 residues. CDR3 bases: TGTGCCAGCAGTTTGGACAGGGCTGTCACCGGGGAGCTGTTTTTT. The encoded protein is CASSLDRAVTGELFF.

This chain joins TRBV3-1 and TRBJ2-1; D gene unclear. Germline CDR1 is LGHDT and CDR2 is YNNKEL (reference sequence). Trimming removed 2 bases at V and 2 bases at J, with 7 bases between. The length of the CDR3 is 14 residues. This CDR3 is CASSQRQTYNEQFF. CDR3 DNA: TGTGCCAGCAGCCAAAGGCAGACCTACAATGAGCAGTTCTTC.

V gene TRBV20-1 combines with J gene TRBJ2-2; 7 positions agree with TRBD2. Losses at the gene ends were 6 bases for V and 3 bases for J; bases not matched to a gene: 10. From germline, CDR1 is DFQATT and CDR2 SNEGSKA (reference sequence). The CDR3 is made up of 15 amino acids. The CDR3 sequence is CSALRASGYTGELFF. The DNA of the CDR3 is TGCAGTGCCCTGCGGGCTAGCGGTTACACCGGGGAGCTGTTTTTT.

This clonotype was observed many times. The chain recombines TRBV12-3 or TRBV12-4 with TRBJ2-7, with a possible D match to TRBD1 (6 bases). Between the trimmed V and J ends, which lost 6 bases and 7 bases, there was a span of 13 bases. CDR3 length: 12 amino acids. In nucleotides, the CDR3 is TGTGCCAGCAGCTACCGACAGGATGAGCAGTACTTC. Protein: CASSYRQDEQYF.

The sample holds a few counts of this clonotype. This chain's CDR3 is CSARSLRGGQGADQPQHF. CDR3 coding DNA: TGCAGTGCTAGATCCTTACGAGGTGGCCAGGGGGCTGATCAGCCCCAGCATTTT. J is TRBJ1-5 and V is TRBV20-1, with 8 nucleotides matching TRBD1. V lost 2 bases and J lost 5; bases outside the gene matches: 17. The germline CDR1 and CDR2 sequences are DFQATT and SNEGSKA (reference sequence). This CDR3 region has 18 residues.

This chain uses TRBV12-3 or TRBV12-4 with TRBJ1-3; D gene unclear. The CDR3 runs to 14 residues. The V and J ends lost 0 bases and 3 bases respectively, with 6 bases between them. Here the CDR3 DNA reads TGTGCCAGCAGTTTAGCGCGGCGTGGAAACACCATATATTTT. Translation gives CASSLARRGNTIYF.

Many counts were recorded for this clonotype. The rearrangement uses TRBV2 and TRBJ1-2; D is unclear. With 7 bases removed from V and 0 bases from J, the gap between germline ends came to 15 bases. Looked up from germline, CDR1 is SNHLY and CDR2 is FYNNEI. The length of the CDR3 is 15 residues. CDR3 region: CASMVGKLTNYGYTF. For the CDR3, the DNA is TGTGCCAGCATGGTTGGGAAGCTAACTAACTATGGCTACACCTTC.

V usage is TRBV20-1 and J usage is TRBJ2-7; D not certain. The CDR3 runs 13 residues. V shed 0 bases and J shed 0 bases, with 6 bases lying between them. Germline loops: CDR1 DFQATT, CDR2 SNEGSKA (reference sequence). CDR3 DNA sequence: TGCAGTGCTAGAGATGGCCTCTCCTACGAGCAGTACTTC. Protein sequence: CSARDGLSYEQYF.

This clonotype was counted at least ten times. The chain recombines TRBV5-8 with TRBJ2-3; D remains ambiguous. The CDR3 has 16 residues. CDR1 is SGHTS and CDR2 is YDEGEE in the germline V gene. V shed 0 bases and J shed 0 bases, with 11 bases lying between them. The CDR3 DNA follows: TGTGCCAGCAGCTTGGGCACGTTCCGTAGCACAGATACGCAGTATTTT. Translation: CASSLGTFRSTDTQYF.

The chain carries TRBV29-1 and TRBJ1-1; 8 bases fit TRBD1. CDR1 SQVTM and CDR2 ANQGSEA come from the germline V gene. V lost 4 bases, J lost 3 bases, and 10 bases stayed unmatched. CDR3 length equals 15 residues. The CDR3 region is CSVGGAGGMYTEAFF. CDR3 nucleotide sequence: TGCAGCGTTGGAGGGGCAGGGGGCATGTACACTGAAGCTTTCTTT.

The chain links TRBV7-6 to TRBJ1-1; D unclear. The CDR3 loop spans 14 amino acids. The germline V gene has CDR1 SGHVS and CDR2 FNYEAQ. With 5 bases removed from V and 8 bases from J, the gap between germline ends came to 18 bases. The CDR3 reads CASSLSLNSLEAFF. CDR3 sequence (DNA): TGTGCCAGCAGCCTTTCACTAAACAGCTTAGAAGCTTTCTTT.